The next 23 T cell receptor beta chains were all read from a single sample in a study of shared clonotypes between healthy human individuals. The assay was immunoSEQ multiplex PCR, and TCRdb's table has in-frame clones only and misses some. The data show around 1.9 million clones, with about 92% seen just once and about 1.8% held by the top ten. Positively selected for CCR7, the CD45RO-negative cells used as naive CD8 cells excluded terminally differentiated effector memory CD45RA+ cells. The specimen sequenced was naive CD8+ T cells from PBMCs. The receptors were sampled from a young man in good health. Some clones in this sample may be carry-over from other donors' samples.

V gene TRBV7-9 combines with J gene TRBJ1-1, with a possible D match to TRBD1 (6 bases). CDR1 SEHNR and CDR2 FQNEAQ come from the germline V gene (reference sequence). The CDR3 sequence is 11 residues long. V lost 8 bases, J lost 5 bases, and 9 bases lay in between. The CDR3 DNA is TGTGCCAGCTTAGGGGGGACTGAAGCTTTCTTT. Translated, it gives CASLGGTEAFF.

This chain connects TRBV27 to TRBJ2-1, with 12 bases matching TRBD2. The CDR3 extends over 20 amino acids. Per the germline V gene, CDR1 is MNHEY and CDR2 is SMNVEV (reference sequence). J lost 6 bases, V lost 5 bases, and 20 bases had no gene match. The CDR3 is CASSIRTGRTSGKSSNEQFF. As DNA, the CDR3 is TGTGCCAGCAGTATACGAACCGGAAGGACTAGCGGGAAATCTAGCAATGAGCAGTTCTTC.

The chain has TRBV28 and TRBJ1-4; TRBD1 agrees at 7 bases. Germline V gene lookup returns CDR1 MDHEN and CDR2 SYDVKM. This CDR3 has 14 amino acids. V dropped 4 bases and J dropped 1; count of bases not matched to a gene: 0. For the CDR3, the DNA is TGTGCCAGCAGTTACAGGGGAACTAATGAAAAACTGTTTTTT. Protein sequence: CASSYRGTNEKLFF.

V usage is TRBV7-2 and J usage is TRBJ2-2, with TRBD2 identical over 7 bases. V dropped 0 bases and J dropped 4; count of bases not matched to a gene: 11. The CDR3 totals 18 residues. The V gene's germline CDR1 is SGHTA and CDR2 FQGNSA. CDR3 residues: CASSLAGLGRDPTGELFF. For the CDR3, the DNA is TGTGCCAGCAGCTTAGCCGGACTAGGGAGGGATCCCACCGGGGAGCTGTTTTTT.

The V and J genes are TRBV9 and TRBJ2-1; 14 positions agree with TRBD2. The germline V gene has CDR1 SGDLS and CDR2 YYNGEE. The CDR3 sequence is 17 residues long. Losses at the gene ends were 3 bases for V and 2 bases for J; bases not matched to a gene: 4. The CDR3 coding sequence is TGTGCCAGCAGCGGGACTAGCGGGAGGCGGGCCTACAATGAGCAGTTCTTC. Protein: CASSGTSGRRAYNEQFF.

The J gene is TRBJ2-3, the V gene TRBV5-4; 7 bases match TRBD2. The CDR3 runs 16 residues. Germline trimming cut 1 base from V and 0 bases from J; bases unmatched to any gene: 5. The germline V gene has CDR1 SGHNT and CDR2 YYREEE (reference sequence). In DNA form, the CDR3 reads TGTGCCAGCAGCTTGTGGGGCGGGGGTAGCACAGATACGCAGTATTTT. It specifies CASSLWGGGSTDTQYF.

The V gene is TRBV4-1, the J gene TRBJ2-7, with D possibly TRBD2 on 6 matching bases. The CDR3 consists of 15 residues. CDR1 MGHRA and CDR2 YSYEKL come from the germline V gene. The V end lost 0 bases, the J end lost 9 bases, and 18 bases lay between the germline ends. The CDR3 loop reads CASSQEGTPFTWQYF. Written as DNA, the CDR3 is TGCGCCAGCAGCCAAGAAGGGACTCCTTTTACGTGGCAGTACTTC.

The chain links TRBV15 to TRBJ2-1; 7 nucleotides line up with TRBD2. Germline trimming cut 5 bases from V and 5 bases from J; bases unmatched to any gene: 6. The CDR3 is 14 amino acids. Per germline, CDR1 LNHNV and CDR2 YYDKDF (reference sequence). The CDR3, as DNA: TGTGCCACCAGCCTAGCGGATGGGAACAATGAGCAGTTCTTC. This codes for CATSLADGNNEQFF.

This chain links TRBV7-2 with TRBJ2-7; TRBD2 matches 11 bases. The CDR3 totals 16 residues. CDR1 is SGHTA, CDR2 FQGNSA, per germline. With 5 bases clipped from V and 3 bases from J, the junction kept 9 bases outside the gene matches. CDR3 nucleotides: TGTGCCAGCAGCGCCGAGGGACTAGCGGAGTTCTACGAGCAGTACTTC. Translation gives CASSAEGLAEFYEQYF.

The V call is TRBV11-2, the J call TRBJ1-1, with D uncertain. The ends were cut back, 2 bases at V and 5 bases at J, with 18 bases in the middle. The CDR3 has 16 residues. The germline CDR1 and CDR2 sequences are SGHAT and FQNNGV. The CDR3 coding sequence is TGTGCCAGCAGCTTATATTGGGAGAGAAGGACGACTGAAGCTTTCTTT. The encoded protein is CASSLYWERRTTEAFF.

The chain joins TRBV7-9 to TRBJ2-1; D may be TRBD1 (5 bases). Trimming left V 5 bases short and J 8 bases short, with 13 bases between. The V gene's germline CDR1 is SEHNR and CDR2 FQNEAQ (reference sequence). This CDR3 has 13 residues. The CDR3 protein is CASSPAWGDEQFF. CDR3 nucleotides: TGTGCCAGCAGCCCCGCGTGGGGCGATGAGCAGTTCTTC. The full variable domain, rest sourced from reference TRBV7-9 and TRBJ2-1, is DTGVSQNPRHKITKRGQNVTFRCDPISEHNRLYWYRQTLGQGPEFLTYFQNEAQLEKSRLLSDRFSAERPKGSFSTLEIQRTEQGDSAMYLCASSPAWGDEQFFGPGTRLTVL.

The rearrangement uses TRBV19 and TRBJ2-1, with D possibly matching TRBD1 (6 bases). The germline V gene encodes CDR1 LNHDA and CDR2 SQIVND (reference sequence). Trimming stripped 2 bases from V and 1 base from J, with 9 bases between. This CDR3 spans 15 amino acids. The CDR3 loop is CASSITGISYNEQFF. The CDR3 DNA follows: TGTGCCAGTAGTATAACAGGGATTTCCTACAATGAGCAGTTCTTC.

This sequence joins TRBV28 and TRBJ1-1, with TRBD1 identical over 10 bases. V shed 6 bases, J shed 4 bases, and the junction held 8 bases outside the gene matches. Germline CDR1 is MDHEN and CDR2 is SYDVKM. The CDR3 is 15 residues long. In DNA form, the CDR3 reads TGTGCCAGCAGCCCGACAGGGGGCGTTGGCACTGAAGCTTTCTTT. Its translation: CASSPTGGVGTEAFF.

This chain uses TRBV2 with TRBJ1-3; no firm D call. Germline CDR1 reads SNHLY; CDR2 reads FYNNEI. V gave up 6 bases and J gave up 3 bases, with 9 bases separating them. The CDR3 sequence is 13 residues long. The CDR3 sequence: CASRAANGNTIYF. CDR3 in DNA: TGTGCCAGCAGGGCGGCGAATGGAAACACCATATATTTT.

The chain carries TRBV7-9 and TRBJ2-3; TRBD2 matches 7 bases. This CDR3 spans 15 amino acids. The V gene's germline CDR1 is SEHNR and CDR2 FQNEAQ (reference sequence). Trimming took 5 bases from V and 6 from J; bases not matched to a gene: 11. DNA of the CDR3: TGTGCCAGCAGCGTGAGGGCGGGAGAAGAGGATACGCAGTATTTT. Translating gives CASSVRAGEEDTQYF.

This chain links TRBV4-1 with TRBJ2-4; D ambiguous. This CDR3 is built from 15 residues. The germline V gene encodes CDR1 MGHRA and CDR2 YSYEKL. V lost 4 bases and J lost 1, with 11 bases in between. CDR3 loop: CASSPVGGAKNIQYF. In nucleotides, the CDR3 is TGCGCCAGCAGCCCAGTCGGTGGGGCCAAAAACATTCAGTACTTC.

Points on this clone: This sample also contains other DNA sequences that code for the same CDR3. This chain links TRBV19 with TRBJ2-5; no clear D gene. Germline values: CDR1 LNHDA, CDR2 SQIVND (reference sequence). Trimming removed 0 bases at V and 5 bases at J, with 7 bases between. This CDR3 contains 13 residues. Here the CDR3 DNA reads TGTGCCAGTAGTATAGATGTGGAGGAGACCCAGTACTTC. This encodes CASSIDVEETQYF.

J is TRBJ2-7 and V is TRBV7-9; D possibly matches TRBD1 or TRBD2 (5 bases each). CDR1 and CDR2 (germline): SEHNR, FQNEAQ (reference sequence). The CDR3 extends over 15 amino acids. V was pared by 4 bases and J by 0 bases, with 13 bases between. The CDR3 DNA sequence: TGTGCCAGCAGCTCCGGGGCCTACTACTCCTACGAGCAGTACTTC. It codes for CASSSGAYYSYEQYF.

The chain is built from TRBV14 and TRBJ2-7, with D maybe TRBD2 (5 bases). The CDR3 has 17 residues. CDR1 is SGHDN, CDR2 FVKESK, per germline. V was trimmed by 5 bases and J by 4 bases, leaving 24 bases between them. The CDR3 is CASSDGGNIIRGYEQYF. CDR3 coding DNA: TGTGCCAGCAGCGACGGCGGTAATATTATTCGGGGTTACGAGCAGTACTTC. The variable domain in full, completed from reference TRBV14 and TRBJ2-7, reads EAGVTQFPSHSVIEKGQTVTLRCDPISGHDNLYWYRRVMGKEIKFLLHFVKESKQDESGMPNNRFLAERTGGTYSTLKVQPAELEDSGVYFCASSDGGNIIRGYEQYFGPGTRLTVT.

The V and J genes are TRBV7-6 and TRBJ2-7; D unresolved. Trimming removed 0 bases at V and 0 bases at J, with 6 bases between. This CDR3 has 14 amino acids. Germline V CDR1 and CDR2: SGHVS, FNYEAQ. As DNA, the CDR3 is TGTGCCAGCAGCTTAGCCGAGGCCTCCTACGAGCAGTACTTC. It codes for CASSLAEASYEQYF.

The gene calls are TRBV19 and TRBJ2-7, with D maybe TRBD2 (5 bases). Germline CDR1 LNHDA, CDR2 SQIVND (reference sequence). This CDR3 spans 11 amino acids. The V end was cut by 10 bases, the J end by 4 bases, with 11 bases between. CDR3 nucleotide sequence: TGTGCCACCGGGAAAAGTTACGAGCAGTACTTC. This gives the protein CATGKSYEQYF.

CDR3 residues: CATSRGRGVYTEAFF. CDR3 DNA: TGTGCCACCAGCAGAGGTAGGGGTGTTTACACTGAAGCTTTCTTT. The chain joins TRBV15 to TRBJ1-1; D might be TRBD1 (5 bases). CDR1 is LNHNV and CDR2 is YYDKDF in the germline V gene (reference sequence). The CDR3 has 15 amino acids. V lost 1 base and J 3 bases, leaving 12 bases between the germline ends.

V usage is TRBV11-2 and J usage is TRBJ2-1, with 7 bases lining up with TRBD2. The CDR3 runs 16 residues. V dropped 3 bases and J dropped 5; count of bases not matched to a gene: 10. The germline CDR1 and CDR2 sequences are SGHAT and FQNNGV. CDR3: CASSLSAGGIHNEQFF. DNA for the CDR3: TGTGCCAGCAGCTTGTCGGCCGGGGGGATCCACAATGAGCAGTTCTTC.